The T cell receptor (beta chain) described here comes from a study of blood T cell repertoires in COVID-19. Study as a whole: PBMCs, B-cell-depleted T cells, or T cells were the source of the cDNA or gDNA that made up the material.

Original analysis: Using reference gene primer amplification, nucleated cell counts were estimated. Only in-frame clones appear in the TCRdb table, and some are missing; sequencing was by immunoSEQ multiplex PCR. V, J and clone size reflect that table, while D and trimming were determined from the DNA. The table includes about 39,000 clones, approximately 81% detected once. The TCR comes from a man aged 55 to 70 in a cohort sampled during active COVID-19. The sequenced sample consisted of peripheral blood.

The CDR3 bases are TGTGCCAGCAGTCCCGCCGGGGGACGGGAGACCCAGTACTTC. Translating gives CASSPAGGRETQYF. This chain joins TRBV6-5 and TRBJ2-5, with D perhaps TRBD2 (6 bases). Germline V gives CDR1 MNHEY, CDR2 SVGAGI. CDR3 length: 14 amino acids. Trimming took off 5 bases at V and 5 bases at J, with 15 bases between the two ends.